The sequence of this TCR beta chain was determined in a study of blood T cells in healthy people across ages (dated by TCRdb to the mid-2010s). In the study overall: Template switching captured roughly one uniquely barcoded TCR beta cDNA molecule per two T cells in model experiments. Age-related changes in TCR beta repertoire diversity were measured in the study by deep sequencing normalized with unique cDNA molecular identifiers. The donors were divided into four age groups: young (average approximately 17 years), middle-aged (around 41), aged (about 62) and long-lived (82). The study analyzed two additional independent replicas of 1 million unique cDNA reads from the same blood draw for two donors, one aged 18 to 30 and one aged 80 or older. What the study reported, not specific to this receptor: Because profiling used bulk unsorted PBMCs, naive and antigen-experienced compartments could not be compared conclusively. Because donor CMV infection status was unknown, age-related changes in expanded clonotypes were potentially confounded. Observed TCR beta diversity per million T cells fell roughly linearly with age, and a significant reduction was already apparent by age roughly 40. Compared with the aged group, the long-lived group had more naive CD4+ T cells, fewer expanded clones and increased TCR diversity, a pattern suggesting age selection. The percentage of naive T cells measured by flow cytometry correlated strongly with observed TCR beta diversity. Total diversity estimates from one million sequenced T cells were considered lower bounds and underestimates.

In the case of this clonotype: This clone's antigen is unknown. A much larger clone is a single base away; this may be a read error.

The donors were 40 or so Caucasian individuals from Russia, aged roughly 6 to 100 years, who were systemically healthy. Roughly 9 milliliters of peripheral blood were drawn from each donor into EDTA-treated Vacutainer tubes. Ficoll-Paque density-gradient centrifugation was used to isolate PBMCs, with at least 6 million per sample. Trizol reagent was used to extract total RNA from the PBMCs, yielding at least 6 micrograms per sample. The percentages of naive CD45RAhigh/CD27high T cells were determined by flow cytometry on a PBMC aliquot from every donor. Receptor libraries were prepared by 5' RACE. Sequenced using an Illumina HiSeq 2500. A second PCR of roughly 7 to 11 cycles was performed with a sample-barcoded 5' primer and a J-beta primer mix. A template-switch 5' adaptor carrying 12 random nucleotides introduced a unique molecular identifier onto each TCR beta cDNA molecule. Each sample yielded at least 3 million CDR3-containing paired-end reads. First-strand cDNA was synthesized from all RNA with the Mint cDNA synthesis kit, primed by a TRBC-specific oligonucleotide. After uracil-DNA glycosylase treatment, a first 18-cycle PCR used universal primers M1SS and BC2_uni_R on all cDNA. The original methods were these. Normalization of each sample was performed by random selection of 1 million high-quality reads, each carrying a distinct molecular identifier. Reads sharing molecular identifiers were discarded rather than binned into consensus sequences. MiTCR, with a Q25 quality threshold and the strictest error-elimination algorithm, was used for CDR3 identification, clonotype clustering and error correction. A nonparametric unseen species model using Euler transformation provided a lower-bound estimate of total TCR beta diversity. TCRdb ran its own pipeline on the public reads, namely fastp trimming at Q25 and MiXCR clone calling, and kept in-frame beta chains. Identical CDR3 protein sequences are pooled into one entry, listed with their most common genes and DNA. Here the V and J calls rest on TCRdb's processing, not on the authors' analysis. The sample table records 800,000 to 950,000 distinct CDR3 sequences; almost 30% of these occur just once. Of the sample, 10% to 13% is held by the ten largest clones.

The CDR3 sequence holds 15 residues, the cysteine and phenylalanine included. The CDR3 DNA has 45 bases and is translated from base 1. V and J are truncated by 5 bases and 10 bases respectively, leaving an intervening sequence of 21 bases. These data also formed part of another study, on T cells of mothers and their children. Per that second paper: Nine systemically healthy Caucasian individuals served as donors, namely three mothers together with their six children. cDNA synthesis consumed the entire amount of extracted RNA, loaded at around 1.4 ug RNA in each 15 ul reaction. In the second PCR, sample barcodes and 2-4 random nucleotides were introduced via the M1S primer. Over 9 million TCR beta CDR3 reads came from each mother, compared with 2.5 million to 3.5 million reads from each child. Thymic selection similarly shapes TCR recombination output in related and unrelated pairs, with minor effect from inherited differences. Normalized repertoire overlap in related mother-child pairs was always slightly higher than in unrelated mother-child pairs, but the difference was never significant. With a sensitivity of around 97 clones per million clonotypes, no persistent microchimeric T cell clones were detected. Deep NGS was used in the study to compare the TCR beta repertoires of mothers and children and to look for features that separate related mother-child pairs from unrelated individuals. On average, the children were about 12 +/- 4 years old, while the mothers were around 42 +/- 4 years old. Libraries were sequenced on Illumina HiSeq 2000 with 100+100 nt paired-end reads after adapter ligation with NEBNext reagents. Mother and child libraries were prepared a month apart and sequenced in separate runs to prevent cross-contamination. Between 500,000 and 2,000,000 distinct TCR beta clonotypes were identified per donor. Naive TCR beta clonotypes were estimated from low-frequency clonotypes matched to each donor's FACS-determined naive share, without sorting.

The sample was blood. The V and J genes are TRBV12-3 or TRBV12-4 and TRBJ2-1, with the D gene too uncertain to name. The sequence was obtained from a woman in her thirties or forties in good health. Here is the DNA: TGTGCCAGCAGTATCGGGTCAAGCTGGTTCTACGAGCAGTTCTTC. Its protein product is CASSIGSSWFYEQFF.